This record concerns one T cell receptor (beta chain) sequence. Its target is not known. Germline assignment: CDR1 SEHNR and CDR2 FQNEAQ (reference sequence). The CDR3 contains 13 residues. V lost 5 bases and J lost 1, with 6 bases in between. The data belong to a study of CD8 T cells in Susac syndrome. Study-level findings and limits: A relatively small number of individuals underwent TCR sequencing and HLA analysis.

When the RNA was reverse transcribed, random hexamers were used with an input of roughly 0.5 to 1 ug. MiXCR was run by TCRdb on the immunoSEQ multiplex PCR reads, yielding one entry per CDR3 protein. The sample records around 220,000 distinct CDR3 sequences, 80% to 95% being singletons. Sequencing of TCR beta was undertaken in CD8+ and CD4+ T cells derived from blood. The V gene is TRBV7-9, the J gene TRBJ2-1; weak D call: TRBD1 (5 bases). The origin of this receptor is a human donor with multiple sclerosis. The source material was CD8+ T cells from PBMCs. The CDR3 spells CASSKGSYNEQFF. In nucleotides, the CDR3 is TGTGCCAGCAGCAAGGGGTCCTACAATGAGCAGTTCTTC.